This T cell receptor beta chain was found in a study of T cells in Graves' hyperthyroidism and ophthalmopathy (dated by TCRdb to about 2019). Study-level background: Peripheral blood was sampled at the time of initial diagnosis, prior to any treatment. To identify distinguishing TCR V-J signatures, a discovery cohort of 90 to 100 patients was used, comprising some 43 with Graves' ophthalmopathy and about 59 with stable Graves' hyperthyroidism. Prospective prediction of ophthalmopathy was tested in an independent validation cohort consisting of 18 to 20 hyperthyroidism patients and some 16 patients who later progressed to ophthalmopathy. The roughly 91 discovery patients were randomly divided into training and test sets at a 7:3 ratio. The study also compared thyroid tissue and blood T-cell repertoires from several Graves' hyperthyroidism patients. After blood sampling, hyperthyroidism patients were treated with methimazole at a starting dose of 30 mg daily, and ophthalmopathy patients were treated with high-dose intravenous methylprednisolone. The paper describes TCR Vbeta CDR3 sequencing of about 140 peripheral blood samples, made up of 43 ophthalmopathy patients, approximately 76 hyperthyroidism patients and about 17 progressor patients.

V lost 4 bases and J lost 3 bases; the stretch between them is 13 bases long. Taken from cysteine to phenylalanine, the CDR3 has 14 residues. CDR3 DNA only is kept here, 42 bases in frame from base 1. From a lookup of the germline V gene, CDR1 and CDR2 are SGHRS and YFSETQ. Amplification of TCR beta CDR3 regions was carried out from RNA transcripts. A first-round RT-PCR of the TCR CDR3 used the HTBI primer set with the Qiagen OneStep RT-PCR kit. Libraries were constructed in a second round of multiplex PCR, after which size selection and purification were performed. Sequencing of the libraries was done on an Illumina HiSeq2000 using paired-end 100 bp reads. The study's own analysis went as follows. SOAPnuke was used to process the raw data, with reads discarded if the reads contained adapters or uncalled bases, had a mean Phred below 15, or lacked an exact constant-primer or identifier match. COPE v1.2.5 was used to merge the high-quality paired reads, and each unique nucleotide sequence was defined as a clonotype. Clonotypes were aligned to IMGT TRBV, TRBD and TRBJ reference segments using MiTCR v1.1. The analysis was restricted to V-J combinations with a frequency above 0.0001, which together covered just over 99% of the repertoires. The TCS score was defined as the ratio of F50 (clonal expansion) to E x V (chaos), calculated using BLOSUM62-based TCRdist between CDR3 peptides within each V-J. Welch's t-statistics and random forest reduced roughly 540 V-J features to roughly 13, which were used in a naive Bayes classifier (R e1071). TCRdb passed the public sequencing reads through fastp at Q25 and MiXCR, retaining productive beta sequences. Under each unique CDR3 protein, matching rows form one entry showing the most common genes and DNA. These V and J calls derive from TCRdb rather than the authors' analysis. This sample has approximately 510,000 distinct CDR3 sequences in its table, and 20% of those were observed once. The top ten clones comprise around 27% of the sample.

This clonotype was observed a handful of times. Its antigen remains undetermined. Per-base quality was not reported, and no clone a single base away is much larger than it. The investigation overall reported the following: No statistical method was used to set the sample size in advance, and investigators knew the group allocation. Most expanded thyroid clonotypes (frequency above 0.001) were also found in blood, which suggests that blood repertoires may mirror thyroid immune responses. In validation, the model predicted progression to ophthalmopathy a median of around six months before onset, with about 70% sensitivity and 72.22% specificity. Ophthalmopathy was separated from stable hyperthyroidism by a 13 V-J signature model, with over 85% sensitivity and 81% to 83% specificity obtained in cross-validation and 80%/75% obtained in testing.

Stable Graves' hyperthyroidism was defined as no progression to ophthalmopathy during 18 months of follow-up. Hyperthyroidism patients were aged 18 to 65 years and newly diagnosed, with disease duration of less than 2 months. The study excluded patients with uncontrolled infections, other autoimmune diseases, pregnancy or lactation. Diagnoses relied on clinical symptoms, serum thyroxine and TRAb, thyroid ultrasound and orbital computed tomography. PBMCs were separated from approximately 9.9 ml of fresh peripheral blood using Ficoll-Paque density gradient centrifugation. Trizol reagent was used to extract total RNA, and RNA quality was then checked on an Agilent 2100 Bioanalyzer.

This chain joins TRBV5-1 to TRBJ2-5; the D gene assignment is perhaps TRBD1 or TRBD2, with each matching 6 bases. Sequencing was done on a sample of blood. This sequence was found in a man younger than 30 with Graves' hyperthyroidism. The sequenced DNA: TGCGCCAGCAGCCGGAGGGGGGCGGAAGAGACCCAGTACTTC. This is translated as CASSRRGAEETQYF.